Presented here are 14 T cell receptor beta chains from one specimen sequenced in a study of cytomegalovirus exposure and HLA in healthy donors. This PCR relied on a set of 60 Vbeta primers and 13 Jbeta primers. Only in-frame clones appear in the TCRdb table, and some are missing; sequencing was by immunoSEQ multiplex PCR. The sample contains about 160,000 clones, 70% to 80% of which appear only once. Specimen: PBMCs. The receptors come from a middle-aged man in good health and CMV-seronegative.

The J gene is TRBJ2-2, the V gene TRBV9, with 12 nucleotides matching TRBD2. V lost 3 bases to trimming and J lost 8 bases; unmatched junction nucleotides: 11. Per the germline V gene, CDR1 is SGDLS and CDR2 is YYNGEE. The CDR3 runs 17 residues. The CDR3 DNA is TGTGCCAGCAGCGCCCAAGTACTAGCGGGGGGATTTGGGGAGCTGTTTTTT. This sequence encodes CASSAQVLAGGFGELFF.

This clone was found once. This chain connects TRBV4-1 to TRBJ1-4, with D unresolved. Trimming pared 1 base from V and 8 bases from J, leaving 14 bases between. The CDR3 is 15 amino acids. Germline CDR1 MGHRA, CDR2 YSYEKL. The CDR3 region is CASSQVSGFEEKLFF. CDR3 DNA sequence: TGCGCCAGCAGCCAAGTTTCGGGGTTTGAAGAAAAACTGTTTTTT.

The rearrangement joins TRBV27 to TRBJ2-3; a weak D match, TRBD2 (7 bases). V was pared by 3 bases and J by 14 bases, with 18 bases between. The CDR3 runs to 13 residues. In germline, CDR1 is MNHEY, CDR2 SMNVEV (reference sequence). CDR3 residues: CASSLRGGIGWYF. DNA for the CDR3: TGTGCCAGCAGTTTGAGGGGGGGCATTGGTTGGTATTTT.

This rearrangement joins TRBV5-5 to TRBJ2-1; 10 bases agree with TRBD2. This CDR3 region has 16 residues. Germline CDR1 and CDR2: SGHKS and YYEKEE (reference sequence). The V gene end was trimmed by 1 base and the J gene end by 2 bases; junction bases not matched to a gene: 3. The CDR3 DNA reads TGTGCCAGCAGCTTGAGCGGGGGGGCGACCTACAATGAGCAGTTCTTC. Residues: CASSLSGGATYNEQFF.

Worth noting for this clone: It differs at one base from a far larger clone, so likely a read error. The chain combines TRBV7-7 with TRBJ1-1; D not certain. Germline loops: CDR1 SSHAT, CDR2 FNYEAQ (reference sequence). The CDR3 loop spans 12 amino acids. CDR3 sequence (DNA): TGTGCTAGCAGCTTAGCTCTCACTGAAGCTTTCTTT. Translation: CASSLALTEAFF.

This CDR3 reads CASSESWGGVGNQPQHF. The CDR3 DNA reads TGTGCCAGCAGTGAATCGTGGGGGGGCGTGGGCAATCAGCCCCAGCATTTT. The chain has TRBV2 and TRBJ1-5, with a possible D match to TRBD1 (6 bases). This CDR3 has 17 residues. Germline V gives CDR1 SNHLY, CDR2 FYNNEI. V shed 2 bases and J shed 2 bases, with 16 bases lying between them.

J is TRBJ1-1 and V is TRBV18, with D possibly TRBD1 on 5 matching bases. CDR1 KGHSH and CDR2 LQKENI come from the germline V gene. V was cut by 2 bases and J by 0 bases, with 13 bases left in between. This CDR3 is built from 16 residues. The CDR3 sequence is CASSPSTGSMNTEAFF. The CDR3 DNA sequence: TGTGCCAGCTCACCATCTACAGGATCTATGAACACTGAAGCTTTCTTT.

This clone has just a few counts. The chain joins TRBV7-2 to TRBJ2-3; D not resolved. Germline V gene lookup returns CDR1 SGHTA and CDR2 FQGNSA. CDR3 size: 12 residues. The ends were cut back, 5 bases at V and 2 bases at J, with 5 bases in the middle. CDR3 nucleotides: TGTGCCAGCAGCCTGTTCACAGATACGCAGTATTTT. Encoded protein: CASSLFTDTQYF.

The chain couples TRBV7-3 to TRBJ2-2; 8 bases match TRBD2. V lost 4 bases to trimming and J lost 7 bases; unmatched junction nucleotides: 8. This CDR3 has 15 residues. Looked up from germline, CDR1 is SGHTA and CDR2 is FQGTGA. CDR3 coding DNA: TGTGCCAGCAGCTATAACGGGGGGGCCGTCGGGGAGCTGTTTTTT. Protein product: CASSYNGGAVGELFF.

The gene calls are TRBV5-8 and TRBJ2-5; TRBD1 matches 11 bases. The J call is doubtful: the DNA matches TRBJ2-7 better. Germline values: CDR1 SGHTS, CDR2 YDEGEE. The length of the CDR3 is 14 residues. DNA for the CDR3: TGTGCCAGCAGCCACGGGACAGGGGGCTACGAGCAGTACTTC. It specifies CASSHGTGGYEQYF.

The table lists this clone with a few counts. The CDR3 coding sequence is TGCGCCAGCAGTGAATTAACAGGGGAGGTCTCTGGGGCCAACGTCCTGACTTTC. This sequence encodes CASSELTGEVSGANVLTF. V gene TRBV10-1 combines with J gene TRBJ2-6; D perhaps matches TRBD1 (7 bases). Germline V gives CDR1 WNHNN, CDR2 SYGVQD (reference sequence). V lost 3 bases and J lost 0, with 15 bases in between. CDR3 length: 18 amino acids.

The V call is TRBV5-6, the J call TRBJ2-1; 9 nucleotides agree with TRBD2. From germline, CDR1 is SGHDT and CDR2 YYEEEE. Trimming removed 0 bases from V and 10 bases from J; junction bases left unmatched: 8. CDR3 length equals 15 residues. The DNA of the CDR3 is TGTGCCAGCAGCTTGGAACTAGCGGGTCCCCAGGAGCAGTTCTTC. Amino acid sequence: CASSLELAGPQEQFF.

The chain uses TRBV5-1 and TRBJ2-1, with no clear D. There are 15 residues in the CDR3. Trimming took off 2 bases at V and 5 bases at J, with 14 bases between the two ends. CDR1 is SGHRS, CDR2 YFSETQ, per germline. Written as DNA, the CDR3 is TGCGCCAGCAGCTTCTCGACTCCAGATAACAATGAGCAGTTCTTC. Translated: CASSFSTPDNNEQFF. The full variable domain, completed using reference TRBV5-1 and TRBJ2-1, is KAGVTQTPRYLIKTRGQQVTLSCSPISGHRSVSWYQQTPGQGLQFLFEYFSETQRNKGNFPGRFSGRQFSNSRSEMNVSTLELGDSALYLCASSFSTPDNNEQFFGPGTRLTVL.

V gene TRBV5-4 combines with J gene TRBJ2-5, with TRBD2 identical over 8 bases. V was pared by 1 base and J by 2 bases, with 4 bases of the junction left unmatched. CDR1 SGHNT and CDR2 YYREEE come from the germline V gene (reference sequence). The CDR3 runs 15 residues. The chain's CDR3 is CASSLSGGVQETQYF. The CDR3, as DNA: TGTGCCAGCAGCTTGTCGGGGGGGGTACAAGAGACCCAGTACTTC.